This entry lists 21 T cell receptor beta chains sequenced from one sample in a study of shared clonotypes between healthy human individuals. Clones were sequenced by immunoSEQ multiplex PCR, and TCRdb holds only the in-frame ones, with some missing. The table records about a million clones, 77% of them present only once. Sequenced: memory CD4+ T cells from PBMCs. The subset: CD45RA-negative fraction. The origin of the receptors is a man aged 18 to 29 in good health. Some clones in this sample may be carry-over from other donors' samples.

Comment on this clone: A much larger clone is a single base away; this may be a read error. The chain links TRBV27 to TRBJ2-2, with TRBD2 identical over 9 bases. CDR3 length: 15 residues. Germline CDR1 and CDR2: MNHEY and SMNVEV (reference sequence). Unmatched junction bases numbered 3, after V lost 6 bases and J lost 1 base. Written as DNA, the CDR3 is TGTGCCAGCAGCTCGACTAGCGGGAACACCGGGGAGCTGTTTTTT. It translates to CASSSTSGNTGELFF.

The chain has TRBV18 and TRBJ2-1; 10 bases align to TRBD1. J was trimmed by 9 bases and V by 6 bases; bases with no gene match: 11. The CDR3 length is 15 residues. Germline lookup yields CDR1 KGHSH and CDR2 LQKENI. The CDR3 sequence: CASSHGQGVSVEQFF. CDR3 DNA sequence: TGTGCCAGCTCCCATGGACAGGGGGTTAGTGTTGAGCAGTTCTTC. The variable domain in full, with the rest retrieved from reference TRBV18 and TRBJ2-1, is NAGVMQNPRHLVRRRGQEARLRCSPMKGHSHVYWYRQLPEEGLKFMVYLQKENIIDESGMPKERFSAEFPKEGPSILRIQQVVRGDSAAYFCASSHGQGVSVEQFFGPGTRLTVL.

The chain couples TRBV10-3 to TRBJ2-3; 7 bases agree with TRBD1. The trim removed 10 bases at V and 1 base at J, leaving 5 bases unmatched. Germline V lookup: CDR1 ENHRY, CDR2 SYGVKD. CDR3 length: 13 amino acids. Here the CDR3 reads CATVGTGTDTQYF. Written as DNA, the CDR3 is TGTGCCACCGTAGGGACAGGCACAGATACGCAGTATTTT.

The V call is TRBV4-2, the J call TRBJ2-3; tentative D call: TRBD2 (6 bases). V was pared by 1 base and J by 9 bases, with 20 bases between. The CDR3 runs 16 residues. Germline lookup yields CDR1 LGHNA and CDR2 YNFKEQ. CDR3 coding DNA: TGTGCCAGCAGCCAAGCTGACGGAACCACCGCGGGAACGCAGTATTTT. Translating it yields CASSQADGTTAGTQYF.

The genes are TRBV6-5 and TRBJ2-7, with 10 bases matching TRBD1. This CDR3 is 14 amino acids long. V was clipped by 8 bases and J by 6 bases; unmatched bases: 10. Germline assignment: CDR1 MNHEY and CDR2 SVGAGI. The CDR3 DNA reads TGTGCCAGCGGTTCCCGACAGGGGGCTGTCGAGCAGTACTTC. This sequence encodes CASGSRQGAVEQYF.

This clone was picked up many times. The rearrangement joins TRBV7-9 to TRBJ2-4; TRBD2 aligns across 10 bases. CDR3 length: 19 amino acids. Trimming took 8 bases from V and 3 from J; bases not matched to a gene: 19. CDR1 is SEHNR and CDR2 is FQNEAQ in the germline V gene (reference sequence). The CDR3 loop reads CASRPNGRLAGEGKNIQYF. CDR3 nucleotides: TGTGCCAGCCGCCCGAACGGGCGGCTAGCGGGAGAAGGCAAAAACATTCAGTACTTC.

The gene calls are TRBV7-2 and TRBJ1-5; D unresolved. The CDR3 loop spans 15 amino acids. In germline, CDR1 is SGHTA, CDR2 FQGNSA. V was pared by 4 bases and J by 1 base, with 11 bases between. The CDR3 region has the DNA TGTGCCAGCAGCTCCAAGGGTGGGAGCAATCAGCCCCAGCATTTT. As protein: CASSSKGGSNQPQHF. Variable domain in full (rest from reference TRBV7-2 and TRBJ1-5): GAGVSQSPSNKVTEKGKDVELRCDPISGHTALYWYRQSLGQGLEFLIYFQGNSAPDKSGLPSDRFSAERTGGSVSTLTIQRTQQEDSAVYLCASSSKGGSNQPQHFGDGTRLSIL.

This chain links TRBV21-1 with TRBJ2-7; TRBD2 is the table's D call, not checked against the DNA. TRBV21-1 is shown as a pseudogene. The CDR3 contains 19 residues. This CDR3 is CASSTPHGAGGVSSYEQYF. CDR3 coding DNA: TGTGCCAGCAGCACCCCACACGGGGCGGGAGGGGTGAGCTCCTACGAGCAGTACTTC.

The count of this clone is one. Other DNA sequences in this specimen translate into the identical CDR3. The chain uses TRBV7-2 and TRBJ2-7, with unresolved D. Trimming left V 2 bases short and J 4 bases short, with 6 bases between. This CDR3 is built from 12 residues. The germline gives CDR1 SGHTA, CDR2 FQGNSA. CDR3 region: CASSLREYEQYF. DNA of the CDR3: TGTGCCAGCAGCTTACGTGAGTACGAGCAGTACTTC.

This clone was counted between two and nine times. The chain carries TRBV7-9 and TRBJ1-2; possibly TRBD1 for D (5 bases). The CDR3 is 13 residues long. V was shortened by 4 bases and J by 7 bases, with 13 bases between the two germline ends. CDR1 is SEHNR, CDR2 FQNEAQ, per germline (reference sequence). CDR3 DNA sequence: TGTGCCAGCAGCTCGCCACAGGTTCGTGGCTACACCTTC. This translates into CASSSPQVRGYTF.

This rearrangement joins TRBV5-1 to TRBJ1-4; TRBD1 is a possible D gene (6 bases). Germline CDR1 is SGHRS and CDR2 is YFSETQ. There are 15 residues in the CDR3. Trimming removed 2 bases at V and 2 bases at J, with 10 bases between. This CDR3 reads CASSFDRPTNEKLFF. CDR3 DNA: TGCGCCAGCAGCTTCGACAGGCCGACTAATGAAAAACTGTTTTTT.

This clone was observed many times. The rearrangement uses TRBV10-3 and TRBJ1-1; maybe TRBD1 (6 bases). Trimming took 3 bases from V and 0 from J, leaving 11 bases between them. Germline CDR1 reads ENHRY; CDR2 reads SYGVKD. The CDR3 is 15 residues long. In DNA, the CDR3 is TGTGCCATCAGTGATCGGACAGTAATGAACACTGAAGCTTTCTTT. Protein: CAISDRTVMNTEAFF.

The chain is built from TRBV6-5 and TRBJ2-7; a weak D match, TRBD2 (5 bases). CDR3 length equals 14 residues. The germline V gene encodes CDR1 MNHEY and CDR2 SVGAGI. V was trimmed by 6 bases and J by 3 bases, leaving 15 bases between them. The CDR3 DNA follows: TGTGCCAGCAGGCAGGAGGTCCACCACTACGAGCAGTACTTC. It is translated as CASRQEVHHYEQYF.

The chain joins TRBV28 to TRBJ2-1; D possibly corresponds to TRBD2 (5 bases). Trimming removed 5 bases from V and 11 bases from J, with 22 bases in between. The length of the CDR3 is 15 residues. Germline CDR1 reads MDHEN; CDR2 reads SYDVKM. This chain's CDR3 is CASSGLGEHLGKQFF. The CDR3, as DNA: TGTGCCAGCAGTGGCCTCGGGGAGCATCTAGGAAAGCAGTTCTTC.

On this clone: The identical CDR3 is also encoded by other nucleotide sequences in the sample. The chain is built from TRBV7-3 and TRBJ1-1; D is unresolved. The V and J ends lost 0 bases and 1 base respectively, with 6 bases between them. The length of the CDR3 is 14 residues. CDR1 SGHTA and CDR2 FQGTGA come from the germline V gene. The CDR3 coding sequence is TGTGCCAGCAGCTTAACGGGCGGGAACACTGAAGCTTTCTTT. Amino acid sequence: CASSLTGGNTEAFF.

This chain connects TRBV19 to TRBJ2-7, with 7 bases aligning to TRBD2. This CDR3 has 15 residues. Per germline, CDR1 LNHDA and CDR2 SQIVND (reference sequence). V trimming: 6 bases; J trimming: 0 bases; junction bases outside the gene matches: 8. The chain's CDR3 is CASSFRSGGSYEQYF. The CDR3 DNA reads TGTGCCAGTAGCTTCCGCTCGGGAGGCTCCTACGAGCAGTACTTC.

The V and J genes are TRBV11-2 and TRBJ2-1, with D possibly TRBD1 on 6 matching bases. V lost 0 bases to trimming and J lost 9 bases, with 15 bases between them. The CDR3 sequence is 15 residues long. Germline V gene sequence: CDR1 SGHAT, CDR2 FQNNGV. In DNA form, the CDR3 reads TGTGCCAGCAGCTTAGAAATAACAGGGTCGGGTGAGCAGTTCTTC. This sequence encodes CASSLEITGSGEQFF.

This chain joins TRBV19 and TRBJ2-3, with D unresolved. The CDR3 sequence is 15 residues long. Germline V gene lookup returns CDR1 LNHDA and CDR2 SQIVND (reference sequence). V lost 1 base, J lost 2 bases, and 10 bases lay in between. The CDR3 region is CASSIATRVTDTQYF. CDR3 DNA: TGTGCCAGTAGTATAGCCACCCGTGTCACAGATACGCAGTATTTT.

The V gene is TRBV27, the J gene TRBJ2-3, with TRBD2 identical over 14 bases. V dropped 1 base and J dropped 3; count of bases not matched to a gene: 12. The CDR3 extends over 20 amino acids. In germline, CDR1 is MNHEY, CDR2 SMNVEV (reference sequence). The CDR3 sequence is CASSLWGLAGETEGTDTQYF. CDR3 sequence (DNA): TGTGCCAGCAGTTTATGGGGACTAGCGGGAGAGACGGAGGGGACAGATACGCAGTATTTT.

Worth noting for this clone: Other nucleotide sequences in the sample specify the same CDR3. V usage is TRBV7-2 and J usage is TRBJ2-2; possibly TRBD1 for D (6 bases). The CDR3 runs 14 residues. Germline CDR1 is SGHTA and CDR2 is FQGNSA. The germline V and J ends were trimmed by 5 bases and 3 bases, with 10 bases remaining between them. CDR3 DNA sequence: TGTGCCAGCAGCCTGACAGGATACACCGGGGAGCTGTTTTTT. Translating gives CASSLTGYTGELFF.

V usage is TRBV6-1 and J usage is TRBJ1-1; 7 bases agree with TRBD1. CDR3 length equals 12 residues. Per germline, CDR1 MNHNS and CDR2 SASEGT. Losses at the gene ends were 4 bases for V and 6 bases for J; bases not matched to a gene: 2. This CDR3 is CASSGQGAEAFF. In DNA, the CDR3 is TGTGCCAGCAGTGGACAGGGAGCTGAAGCTTTCTTT.